Described below is a single TCR beta chain sequence and its context. This clone appeared a single time. What this receptor recognizes is not known. The sample holds no much larger clone one base away, and base qualities are not on file. According to the study, the label for this sample's time point signals: about 28 days (+/-7) after the second vaccine dose. AZD1222 recipients with second doses at about 4 weeks or about 12 weeks were pooled, because spike-specific TCR depth and breadth did not differ between schedules. Vaccinee samples came from UK trials COV001 and COV002, including a single-blind randomized controlled phase 2/3 trial of AZD1222 (ChAdOx1 nCoV-19) in healthy adults. For TCRbeta chain sequencing, PBMC samples were collected from trial participants at day 0 and at day 28 after the second dose. CDR1 and CDR2 (KGHSH, LQKENI) derive from the germline V gene. The CDR3 contains 12 residues, cysteine and phenylalanine counted. The CDR3 DNA has 36 bases and is translated from base 1. V trim: 6 bases; J trim: 6 bases; unmatched bases: 4.

These data come from a study of T cell responses to AZD1222 COVID-19 vaccine (dated by TCRdb to the early 2020s). Some background on the complete study: A total of about 230 trial participants underwent TCR sequencing, of whom 200 to 220 received two doses of AZD1222 and some 25 received two doses of the MenACWY control vaccine. Enrollment into the trials was organized by age into subgroups of 18-55, 56-69 and 70-plus years, and those subgroups contained roughly 150, 30 and 60 TCR-sequenced participants, respectively. The research as a whole found: Conclusions about previously exposed vaccinees were limited because only a handful of AZD1222 recipients were SARS-CoV-2 seropositive at baseline. After two AZD1222 doses, both the breadth and the depth of spike-specific TCRs were significantly higher than at day 0 and than in MenACWY recipients. CD4 TCRs associated with the vaccine covered the entire spike protein, and the dominant responses were in regions 160-218 and 743-854. No day 14 peak-response samples were available, so repertoires were characterized only after the peak T cell response. Participants were mostly white British and included more females than males, and it was suggested by the authors that clonal diversity may have been underestimated. Reportedly, almost half of the unique spike-specific TCRs recognized epitopes lying outside the regions that are mutated in the B.1.351 and B.1.1.7 variants. The 56-69-year group was small, and its depth increase did not reach significance, likely because of low power.

The CDR3 regions of human TCRbeta chains were analyzed by immunosequencing. The study's own analysis went as follows. TCRs in the repertoires were matched against a reference library of SARS-CoV-2-specific TCRs that had been generated with the MIRA antigen-specificity platform. Breadth was defined as the fraction of unique TCRs that were SARS-CoV-2-associated. Depth was defined as the fraction of total T cells that were SARS-CoV-2-associated. Using the MIRA data, every spike-specific TCR was mapped to the spike region that the TCR reacted to and assigned to either a CD4 or a CD8 class. Log10-transformed breadth and depth values were compared by one-way ANOVA with Sidak's multiple comparisons tests. Entries here come from immuneACCESS through TCRdb and include only in-frame sequences with V and J called. Some clones fail to appear in such tables; in the studies checked, an unresolved V gene covers under half of the shortfall, and the cause of the remainder is unknown. V and J calls and clone size come straight from that table; D and trimming were deduced from the DNA. The sample includes 110,000 to 150,000 clones, with more than 70% observed a single time. Of the sample, around 3% falls within the top ten clones.

This material consisted of peripheral blood, taken 28 days after the second AZD1222 dose. The chain joins TRBV18 to TRBJ1-2, with 7 bases in between that match TRBD1. The sequence derives from an adult who received the AZD1222 COVID-19 vaccine. The DNA sequence follows: TGTGCCAGCTCTTTCAGGGGGGATGGCTACACCTTC. Translated, it reads CASSFRGDGYTF.